Shown below are 3 T cell receptor beta chains from a single sample sequenced in a study of memory CD4+ T cells and cytomegalovirus serostatus. The sort gate was single viable CD3+CD4+CD8-CD45RO+ cells for memory CD4+ T cells. Repertoires were generated with immunoSEQ multiplex PCR, while TCRdb's copy carries only in-frame clones and drops some. Of about 82,000 clones listed, less than 90% are singletons. The material sequenced was memory CD4+ T cells from blood. The receptors here all came from an adult in good health and CMV-seronegative.

This chain links TRBV18 with TRBJ1-1; D not resolved. This CDR3 region has 14 residues. Trimming took 0 bases from V and 6 from J, leaving 11 bases between them. In germline, CDR1 is KGHSH, CDR2 LQKENI. In nucleotides, the CDR3 is TGTGCCAGCTCACCACCGCGGGGTACAGCTGAAGCTTTCTTT. Its protein product is CASSPPRGTAEAFF.

This clone was detected a few times. The chain combines TRBV5-1 with TRBJ1-1; D is perhaps TRBD1 (5 bases). Germline V CDR1 and CDR2: SGHRS, YFSETQ. The V end was cut by 4 bases, the J end by 4 bases, with 14 bases between. The CDR3 has 14 amino acids. CDR3 nucleotides: TGCGCCAGCAGCAGATCAGACAGCCTCACTGAAGCTTTCTTT. This translates into CASSRSDSLTEAFF. The full variable domain, with the rest looked up from reference TRBV5-1 and TRBJ1-1, is KAGVTQTPRYLIKTRGQQVTLSCSPISGHRSVSWYQQTPGQGLQFLFEYFSETQRNKGNFPGRFSGRQFSNSRSEMNVSTLELGDSALYLCASSRSDSLTEAFFGQGTRLTVV.

The chain links TRBV4-3 to TRBJ1-4, with unresolved D. The CDR3 loop spans 15 amino acids. The germline V gene has CDR1 LGHNA and CDR2 YSLEER. Trimming shortened V by 2 bases and J by 7 bases, and 14 bases separated the two germline ends. CDR3: CASSQSTEGGEKLFF. The CDR3 coding sequence is TGCGCCAGCAGCCAATCCACAGAGGGTGGTGAAAAACTGTTTTTT.